This T cell receptor beta chain stems from a study of OX40 agonist ivuxolimab in advanced cancers. Clones were sequenced by immunoSEQ multiplex PCR, and TCRdb holds only the in-frame ones, with some missing. The sample includes tens of thousands of clones, about 80% of them seen just once. The CDR3 consists of 15 residues. V shed 4 bases and J 1 base; nucleotides not matched to a gene: 3. Germline V lookup: CDR1 SGHVS, CDR2 FQNEAQ. The V gene is TRBV7-8, the J gene TRBJ1-5; 8 bases fit TRBD1. The sample in question was CD4+ or CD8+ T cells sorted from blood, obtained in a trial of the OX40 agonist ivuxolimab. This sequence originates from an adult with an advanced solid tumor such as melanoma, head and neck, liver or kidney cancer. The CDR3 DNA sequence: TGTGCCAGCAGCTGGACAGGGTCGAGCAATCAGCCCCAGCATTTT. Translating gives CASSWTGSSNQPQHF.